Shown below are 5 T cell receptor beta chains from a single sample sequenced in a study of blood T cell repertoires in COVID-19. Profiling relied on immunoSEQ multiplex PCR, and the TCRdb table lists in-frame clones only, not all of them. The sample carries more than 150,000 clones, less than 90% recorded once. The sequenced material came from peripheral blood. The receptors here all came from a man aged 18 to 29 with active or convalescent COVID-19.

The chain joins TRBV5-4 to TRBJ2-4; TRBD1 might be the D (5 bases). This CDR3 is built from 16 residues. Trimming removed 2 bases at V and 8 bases at J, with 20 bases between. Germline values: CDR1 SGHNT, CDR2 YYREEE (reference sequence). The CDR3 here is CASSFQGARGADIQYF. The CDR3 DNA follows: TGTGCCAGCAGCTTCCAAGGGGCGCGTGGAGCAGACATTCAGTACTTC.

The chain is built from TRBV5-6 and TRBJ2-1; no clear D gene. Per germline, CDR1 SGHDT and CDR2 YYEEEE. Trimming took off 0 bases at V and 3 bases at J, with 7 bases between the two ends. The CDR3 spans 14 residues. The CDR3 DNA reads as TGTGCCAGCAGCTTGGGGGCAGACTACAATGAGCAGTTCTTC. This codes for CASSLGADYNEQFF. Full variable domain (outside the CDR3, taken from reference TRBV5-6 and TRBJ2-1): DAGVTQSPTHLIKTRGQQVTLRCSPKSGHDTVSWYQQALGQGPQFIFQYYEEEERQRGNFPDRFSGHQFPNYSSELNVNALLLGDSALYLCASSLGADYNEQFFGPGTRLTVL.

This clone was detected a few times. The rearrangement joins TRBV5-4 to TRBJ2-5, with 8 bases identical to TRBD1. CDR3 length: 14 amino acids. Germline V CDR1 and CDR2: SGHNT, YYREEE (reference sequence). J gave up 5 bases and V 4 bases, and 7 bases lay outside the gene matches. The CDR3 region is CASSATTGVETQYF. The CDR3 DNA sequence: TGTGCCAGCAGCGCCACGACAGGGGTCGAGACCCAGTACTTC.

The V and J genes are TRBV5-1 and TRBJ1-1, with TRBD1 matching over 7 bases. This CDR3 region has 14 residues. Germline V CDR1 and CDR2: SGHRS, YFSETQ. V was pared by 4 bases and J by 2 bases, with 5 bases of the junction left unmatched. CDR3 region: CASSPRDSNTEAFF. CDR3 sequence (DNA): TGCGCCAGCAGCCCCCGGGACAGCAACACTGAAGCTTTCTTT.

This chain links TRBV3-1 (or the pseudogene TRBV3-2) with TRBJ2-4, with D hard to call. This CDR3 is built from 15 residues. CDR1 and CDR2 (germline): LGHDT, YNNKEL (reference sequence). V was trimmed by 0 bases and J by 2 bases, leaving 8 bases between them. The CDR3 region is CASSQDAASKNIQYF. Written as DNA, the CDR3 is TGTGCCAGCAGCCAAGATGCCGCGTCCAAAAACATTCAGTACTTC.